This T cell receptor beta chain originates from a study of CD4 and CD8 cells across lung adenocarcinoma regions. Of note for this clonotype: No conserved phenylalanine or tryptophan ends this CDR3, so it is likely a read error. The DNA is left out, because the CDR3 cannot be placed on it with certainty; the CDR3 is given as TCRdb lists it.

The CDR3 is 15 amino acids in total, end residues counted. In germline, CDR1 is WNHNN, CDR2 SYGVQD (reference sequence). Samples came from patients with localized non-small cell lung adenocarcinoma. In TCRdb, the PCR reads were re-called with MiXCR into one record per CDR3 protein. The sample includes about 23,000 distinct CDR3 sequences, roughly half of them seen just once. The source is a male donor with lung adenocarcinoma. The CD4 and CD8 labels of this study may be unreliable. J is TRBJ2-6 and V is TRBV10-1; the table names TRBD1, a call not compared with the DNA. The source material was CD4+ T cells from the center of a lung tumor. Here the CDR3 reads CASSEGGRDEQFFGA.